A single sample is the source of the 9 T cell receptor beta chains below, sequenced in a study of Ad26.COV2.S vaccination and SARS-CoV-2 variants. Specified treatment: 19 received Ad26.COV2.S at low or high dose, single or two shots; five or six received placebo; per-sample allocation not given. The investigators took samples on day 63 after the first vaccine or placebo injection. The data were produced by immunoSEQ multiplex PCR, yet TCRdb's version contains in-frame clones alone and is incomplete. The sample records 300,000 to 350,000 clones, around 85% being singletons. The sequencing here drew on peripheral blood, taken in a trial of Ad26.COV2.S vaccine versus placebo. The receptors come from a person between 18 and 65 years old who received the Ad26.COV2.S COVID-19 vaccine or a placebo.

The chain uses TRBV19 and TRBJ2-2; no definite D call. The V gene's germline CDR1 is LNHDA and CDR2 SQIVND (reference sequence). Between the trimmed V and J ends, which lost 7 bases and 5 bases, there was a span of 8 bases. This CDR3 has 12 amino acids. CDR3 protein: CASIGWTGELFF. CDR3 nucleotide sequence: TGTGCCAGTATAGGGTGGACCGGGGAGCTGTTTTTT.

The chain has TRBV2 and TRBJ2-7; no definite D call. Per the germline V gene, CDR1 is SNHLY and CDR2 is FYNNEI. Deletions cut 6 bases from V and 0 bases from J, with 15 bases between. The CDR3 loop spans 15 amino acids. The CDR3: CASRRMGLSSYEQYF. The CDR3 DNA reads as TGTGCCAGCAGGCGGATGGGGTTAAGCTCCTACGAGCAGTACTTC.

The rearrangement joins TRBV4-1 to TRBJ2-3, with D unclear. V was cut by 0 bases and J by 2 bases, with 15 bases left in between. The CDR3 sequence is 17 residues long. Germline V lookup: CDR1 MGHRA, CDR2 YSYEKL. The CDR3 DNA follows: TGCGCCAGCAGCCAAGATTTCGCCAACTGGTACACAGATACGCAGTATTTT. It specifies CASSQDFANWYTDTQYF.

The genes are TRBV9 and TRBJ2-3; no clear D gene. Trimming cost V 4 bases and J 3 bases, with 18 bases left between them. The CDR3 has 16 amino acids. CDR1 SGDLS and CDR2 YYNGEE come from the germline V gene. Here the CDR3 DNA reads TGTGCCAGCAGCCCCATCAGCGCCCACGATACAGATACGCAGTATTTT. As protein: CASSPISAHDTDTQYF.

The CDR3: CASSAEWGSYEQYF. In DNA, the CDR3 is TGTGCCAGTAGTGCCGAGTGGGGCTCCTACGAGCAGTACTTC. The J gene is TRBJ2-7, the V gene TRBV19; D is uncertain. There are 14 residues in the CDR3. Germline CDR1 reads LNHDA; CDR2 reads SQIVND (reference sequence). V lost 5 bases, J lost 0 bases, and 11 bases lay in between.

The gene calls are TRBV18 and TRBJ1-6; unclear D gene. The ends were cut back, 2 bases at V and 5 bases at J, with 4 bases in the middle. From germline, CDR1 is KGHSH and CDR2 LQKENI. This CDR3 is built from 13 residues. CDR3 region: CASSPRDNSPLHF. CDR3 nucleotides: TGTGCCAGCTCACCAAGAGATAATTCACCCCTCCACTTT.

This chain joins TRBV4-1 and TRBJ2-2, with 10 bases matching TRBD2. Trimming cost V 4 bases and J 0 bases; bases outside gene matches: 5. The germline V gene encodes CDR1 MGHRA and CDR2 YSYEKL. The CDR3 runs 17 residues. CDR3 coding DNA: TGCGCCAGCAGCCCGTGGACTAGCGGCGCGAACACCGGGGAGCTGTTTTTT. As protein: CASSPWTSGANTGELFF.

The J gene is TRBJ1-6, the V gene TRBV7-8; 7 positions agree with TRBD1. CDR3 size: 15 residues. Germline V gene lookup returns CDR1 SGHVS and CDR2 FQNEAQ. With V trimmed by 6 bases and J by 3 bases, 5 bases remained unmatched. CDR3 sequence: CASRSTGDYNSPLHF. As DNA, the CDR3 is TGTGCCAGCAGGTCTACAGGGGACTATAATTCACCCCTCCACTTT. Complete variable domain (other parts from reference TRBV7-8 and TRBJ1-6): GAGVSQSPRYKVAKRGQDVALRCDPISGHVSLFWYQQALGQGPEFLTYFQNEAQLDKSGLPSDRFFAERPEGSVSTLKIQRTQQEDSAVYLCASRSTGDYNSPLHFGNGTRLTVT.

J is TRBJ2-3 and V is TRBV11-2; 9 positions agree with TRBD2. Germline lookup yields CDR1 SGHAT and CDR2 FQNNGV. The V and J ends lost 7 bases and 4 bases, in that order; junction bases with no gene match: 6. The CDR3 runs 14 residues. The CDR3 loop reads CASNLGGGADTQYF. In nucleotides, the CDR3 is TGTGCCAGCAACTTGGGCGGGGGGGCAGATACGCAGTATTTT.